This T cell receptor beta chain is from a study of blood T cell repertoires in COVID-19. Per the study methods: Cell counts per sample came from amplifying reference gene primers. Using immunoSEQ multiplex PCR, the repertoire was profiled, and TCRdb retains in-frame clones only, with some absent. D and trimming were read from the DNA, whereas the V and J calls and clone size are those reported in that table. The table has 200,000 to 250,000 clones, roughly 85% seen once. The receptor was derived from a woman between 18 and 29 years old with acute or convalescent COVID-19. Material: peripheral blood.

This CDR3 reads CAISGTGRQPQHF. The CDR3 nucleotides read TGTGCCATCAGTGGGACAGGGCGTCAGCCCCAGCATTTT. The chain employs TRBV10-3 and TRBJ1-5; 8 nucleotides align to TRBD1. The length of the CDR3 is 13 residues. V gave up 4 bases and J gave up 6 bases; unmatched junction bases: 2. Germline V lookup: CDR1 ENHRY, CDR2 SYGVKD.